This T cell receptor beta chain was recorded in a study of T-cell memory formation after mild COVID-19 (dated by TCRdb to the early 2020s). Context from the whole study: TCR sequence clusters from the two donors were largely donor specific. The cohort comprised two young, previously healthy adult volunteers, one female and one male. T-cell clones expanding and contracting after mild COVID-19 in a couple of donors were tracked by longitudinal TCRalpha and TCRbeta repertoire sequencing. Study-wide conclusions, independent of this receptor: SARS-CoV-2 specificity was not confirmed for the second-wave clones peaking on day 37. Some responding clones were detected in pre-infection memory, suggesting pre-existing cross-reactive memory T cells joined the SARS-CoV-2 response. Contracting CD4+ clones turned up mainly in the CM and EM memory subsets, whereas EMRA was where CD8+ clones were enriched. Clones that contracted from day 15 to 85 showed balanced CD4/CD8 phenotypes, whereas a second wave of clones that expanded from day 15 to 37 leaned towards CD4+. The study covered only a couple of mild cases, and larger cohorts including severe cases with pre-infection samples were considered necessary.

CDR1 and CDR2, looked up from the germline V gene, are SGHRS and YFSETQ. V is trimmed back by 2 bases and J by 5 bases, and the junction contains 9 bases that no gene match accounts for. The CDR3 runs 16 amino acids, cysteine and phenylalanine included. Only the CDR3 part of the read is kept: 48 bases, read in frame from the first base. In regard to this clonotype: What antigen it recognizes has not been identified. No qualities accompany the bases; no much larger clone lies one base away.

The sequencing machine was an Illumina NovaSeq 6000. Using 5'RACE with constant-segment primers, TCRalpha and TCRbeta cDNA libraries were constructed, with sample barcodes and unique molecular identifiers added in the process. RNA was extracted from every sample with Trizol reagent. Amplification of the libraries took two PCR steps, and the second step added a second sample barcode plus Illumina TruSeq adapters. Sequencing of libraries was performed on an Illumina NovaSeq with 2 x 150 bp paired-end reads. The published analysis was carried out like this. The reads were demultiplexed and collapsed into UMI-guided consensus sequences using migec v1.2.7. Using mixcr v2.1.11, UMI consensuses were aligned to TRA and TRB V and J templates and then assembled into clonotypes. Clonotypes were classified as expanded or contracted when called significant by both edgeR and NoisET, with noise models trained on biological replicates. edgeR calls used a false discovery rate-adjusted p below 0.01 and a log2 fold-change threshold of 1. As an exploratory analysis of dynamics, max-normalized trajectories of the 1000 most abundant clonotypes were examined by PCA with hierarchical clustering. Separately sequenced CD4+ and CD8+ repertoires were used to assign the CD4 or CD8 phenotype of responding clones. TCRdb handled the public reads itself, with Q25 trimming in fastp and clone calling in MiXCR, and kept productive beta chains. Each entry is one CDR3 protein sequence, shown with its most common DNA and genes. TCRdb, rather than the study authors, made the V and J calls. The sample profile shows roughly 350,000 distinct CDR3 sequences; over 25% of them were found once. Roughly 13% of the sample is held by the ten biggest clonotypes.

Ficoll-Paque density gradient centrifugation was the method used to isolate PBMCs. The chain is made from TRBV5-1 and TRBJ2-5; TRBD2 fits 10 bases in the junction. Input material: PBMCs or a T cell subset sorted from them (not recorded which). This sequence originates from an adult woman who had mild COVID-19 (a few samples of this study predate the infection). The sample titles of this study are shuffled in the database, so cell type and time point are left out; the donor was told from shared clones. The nucleotide sequence is TGCGCCAGCAGCTTTGCTAGCGGGGGTTCCAGGGAGACCCAGTACTTC. This translates into CASSFASGGSRETQYF.